These 23 T cell receptor beta chains originate from one sample sequenced in a study of blood T cell repertoires in COVID-19. Sequencing used immunoSEQ multiplex PCR; TCRdb keeps in-frame clones, though not all of them. The table lists roughly 320,000 clones, roughly 85% of them singletons. Sample: peripheral blood. The receptors were gathered from a human donor in a cohort sampled during active COVID-19.

The V gene is TRBV10-3, the J gene TRBJ1-2; 8 bases line up with TRBD1. The CDR3 length is 13 residues. V gave up 4 bases and J gave up 4 bases; unmatched junction bases: 2. Germline CDR1 reads ENHRY; CDR2 reads SYGVKD. CDR3 DNA sequence: TGTGCCATCAGTGGGGACAGGATCTATGGCTACACCTTC. Encoded protein: CAISGDRIYGYTF.

The chain carries TRBV7-9 and TRBJ2-1; possibly TRBD1 for D (5 bases). CDR3 length: 15 amino acids. In germline, CDR1 is SEHNR, CDR2 FQNEAQ (reference sequence). The V gene lost 1 base and the J gene lost 7 bases, with 14 bases spanning the gap. The CDR3 reads CASSLEPGKENEQFF. CDR3 coding DNA: TGTGCCAGCAGCTTAGAGCCAGGGAAGGAAAATGAGCAGTTCTTC.

CDR3: CASSQARDNKNTEAFF. DNA for the CDR3: TGTGCCAGCAGCCAAGCCAGGGACAATAAGAACACTGAAGCTTTCTTT. The gene calls are TRBV3-1 (or the pseudogene TRBV3-2) and TRBJ1-1; the D gene is possibly TRBD1 (6 bases). This CDR3 contains 16 residues. Germline V gene data show CDR1 as LGHDT and CDR2 as YNNKEL (reference sequence). Trimming removed 1 base from V and 1 base from J, with 13 bases in between.

V gene TRBV30 combines with J gene TRBJ1-2; unclear D gene. The ends were cut back, 2 bases at V and 4 bases at J, with 14 bases in the middle. The CDR3 runs 14 residues. From germline, CDR1 is GTSNPN and CDR2 SVGIG (reference sequence). DNA of the CDR3: TGTGCCTGGAGTCACGGAGTGGCCCTCTATGGCTACACCTTC. It encodes CAWSHGVALYGYTF.

V gene TRBV19 combines with J gene TRBJ1-2, with 8 bases fitting TRBD1. This CDR3 region has 13 residues. The germline V gene encodes CDR1 LNHDA and CDR2 SQIVND (reference sequence). V was pared by 7 bases and J by 3 bases, with 4 bases of the junction left unmatched. The CDR3 reads CASKLTGDYGYTF. The CDR3 region has the DNA TGTGCCAGTAAATTGACAGGGGACTATGGCTACACCTTC.

The chain employs TRBV19 and TRBJ1-2, with 7 positions matching TRBD1. V lost 5 bases to trimming and J lost 2 bases; unmatched junction nucleotides: 5. Germline loops: CDR1 LNHDA, CDR2 SQIVND (reference sequence). The CDR3 is 14 residues long. The CDR3 is CASSRTGDNYGYTF. CDR3 DNA sequence: TGTGCCAGTAGTCGTACAGGGGACAACTATGGCTACACCTTC.

V is TRBV27 and J is TRBJ2-7; the match to TRBD2 covers 7 bases. Germline V gene data show CDR1 as MNHEY and CDR2 as SMNVEV (reference sequence). This CDR3 is built from 15 residues. J lost 6 bases, V lost 4 bases, and 12 bases had no gene match. The CDR3 region has the DNA TGTGCCAGCAGTTCGCTCGGGGGAGGGGAGACCGAGCAGTACTTC. Its translation: CASSSLGGGETEQYF.

This clone was detected only a few times. This chain connects TRBV4-1 to TRBJ2-3; the D gene is possibly TRBD1 (6 bases). Germline lookup yields CDR1 MGHRA and CDR2 YSYEKL. The CDR3 loop spans 15 amino acids. With 1 base removed from V and 6 bases from J, the gap between germline ends came to 14 bases. Written as DNA, the CDR3 is TGCGCCAGCAGCCAAGTGGGACACCCGTCGGATACGCAGTATTTT. This sequence encodes CASSQVGHPSDTQYF.

V and J are TRBV9 and TRBJ1-1, with TRBD1 identical over 7 bases. Germline V CDR1 and CDR2: SGDLS, YYNGEE. Trimming cost V 0 bases and J 6 bases; bases outside gene matches: 11. The CDR3 has 16 amino acids. Here the CDR3 DNA reads TGTGCCAGCAGCGTAGGAATAACAGGGGAGGAAGCTGAAGCTTTCTTT. Translated, it gives CASSVGITGEEAEAFF.

At least ten counts were recorded for this clone. The chain uses TRBV2 and TRBJ1-1, with D hard to call. V was shortened by 2 bases and J by 0 bases, with 7 bases between the two germline ends. The CDR3 length is 14 residues. The germline V gene encodes CDR1 SNHLY and CDR2 FYNNEI. In DNA, the CDR3 is TGTGCCAGCAGTGAACTGGAGATGAACACTGAAGCTTTCTTT. It codes for CASSELEMNTEAFF. Filled out from reference TRBV2 and TRBJ1-1, the complete variable domain reads EPEVTQTPSHQVTQMGQEVILRCVPISNHLYFYWYRQILGQKVEFLVSFYNNEISEKSEIFDDQFSVERPDGSNFTLKIRSTKLEDSAMYFCASSELEMNTEAFFGQGTRLTVV.

The chain employs TRBV3-1 (or the pseudogene TRBV3-2) and TRBJ2-4; 10 bases are shared with TRBD2. The CDR3 is made up of 18 amino acids. Looked up from germline, CDR1 is LGHDT and CDR2 is YNNKEL (reference sequence). With 1 base clipped from V and 0 bases from J, the junction kept 6 bases outside the gene matches. The CDR3 DNA is TGTGCCAGCAGCCAAGTTACTAGCGGGGAATCAGCCAAAAACATTCAGTACTTC. Its protein product is CASSQVTSGESAKNIQYF.

This chain joins TRBV24-1 and TRBJ2-2, with D possibly being TRBD1 (7 bases). The germline V and J ends were trimmed by 3 bases and 4 bases, with 17 bases remaining between them. CDR3 length: 17 amino acids. Germline V gives CDR1 KGHDR, CDR2 SFDVKD. The chain's CDR3 is CATSDPAGGGGTGELFF. CDR3 nucleotide sequence: TGTGCCACCAGTGATCCGGCCGGAGGGGGCGGCACCGGGGAGCTGTTTTTT.

V is TRBV27 and J is TRBJ1-5; 7 nucleotides align to TRBD1. CDR3 length equals 14 residues. V lost 5 bases to trimming and J lost 7 bases; unmatched junction nucleotides: 8. Per germline, CDR1 MNHEY and CDR2 SMNVEV (reference sequence). As DNA, the CDR3 is TGTGCCAGCAGTCTCCGGGACAGTCGACAGCCCCAGCATTTT. Residues: CASSLRDSRQPQHF.

The V and J genes are TRBV12-5 and TRBJ2-7, with 7 bases lining up with TRBD1. This CDR3 is 14 amino acids long. V trimming: 7 bases; J trimming: 1 base; junction bases outside the gene matches: 7. Germline V gene lookup returns CDR1 LGHNT and CDR2 FRNRAP. DNA for the CDR3: TGTGCTAGTGCCCTCGGGACAGATTCCTACGAGCAGTACTTC. Residues: CASALGTDSYEQYF.

The sample holds one count of this clone. The chain links TRBV19 to TRBJ1-6; D call uncertain. The CDR3 runs to 15 residues. Germline V gene sequence: CDR1 LNHDA, CDR2 SQIVND (reference sequence). V was clipped by 4 bases and J by 5 bases, with 12 bases between them. CDR3 sequence: CASSRRVVDNSPLHF. The CDR3 DNA follows: TGTGCCAGTAGTAGACGGGTGGTCGATAATTCACCCCTCCACTTT. Full variable domain (missing parts from reference TRBV19 and TRBJ1-6): DGGITQSPKYLFRKEGQNVTLSCEQNLNHDAMYWYRQDPGQGLRLIYYSQIVNDFQKGDIAEGYSVSREKKESFPLTVTSAQKNPTAFYLCASSRRVVDNSPLHFGNGTRLTVT.

There are a few counts of this clone. The chain links TRBV5-1 to TRBJ1-5; no definite D call. Germline CDR1 and CDR2: SGHRS and YFSETQ. V gave up 5 bases and J gave up 0 bases, with 12 bases separating them. The CDR3 is made up of 15 amino acids. CDR3 loop: CASREGGLSNQPQHF. The CDR3 nucleotides read TGCGCCAGCAGGGAAGGCGGGCTTAGCAATCAGCCCCAGCATTTT.

The chain couples TRBV9 to TRBJ1-6; the D gene is possibly TRBD1 (6 bases). Germline CDR1 reads SGDLS; CDR2 reads YYNGEE. The V end lost 0 bases, the J end lost 4 bases, and 17 bases lay between the germline ends. This CDR3 is built from 18 residues. The CDR3 loop is CASSVEVGGGDYNSPLHF. CDR3 in DNA: TGTGCCAGCAGCGTAGAGGTTGGGGGGGGCGATTATAATTCACCCCTCCACTTT.

The gene calls are TRBV9 and TRBJ1-1, with 7 bases matching TRBD1. The CDR3 is 15 amino acids. Trimming at V came to 3 bases and at J to 4 bases, leaving 9 bases not matched to a gene. The germline V gene has CDR1 SGDLS and CDR2 YYNGEE. The CDR3 DNA follows: TGTGCCAGCAGCGCCTTAGACAGGGTGGGCACTGAAGCTTTCTTT. Amino acids: CASSALDRVGTEAFF.

The chain recombines TRBV5-1 with TRBJ2-2; D is perhaps TRBD2 (5 bases). V lost 1 base and J lost 1, with 5 bases in between. The length of the CDR3 is 14 residues. CDR1 SGHRS and CDR2 YFSETQ come from the germline V gene. CDR3 sequence (DNA): TGCGCCAGCAGCTTGAGCGGGAACACCGGGGAGCTGTTTTTT. It translates to CASSLSGNTGELFF.

This rearrangement joins TRBV7-3 to TRBJ2-3, with 11 bases identical to TRBD2. The germline gives CDR1 SGHTA, CDR2 FQGTGA. Trimming at V came to 0 bases and at J to 0 bases, leaving 5 bases not matched to a gene. The CDR3 has 18 residues. The DNA for the CDR3 is TGTGCCAGCAGCTTAACTAGCGGGGGGGCGCGGAGCACAGATACGCAGTATTTT. Its protein product is CASSLTSGGARSTDTQYF.

The V and J genes are TRBV2 and TRBJ1-2; TRBD1 agrees at 7 bases. V was pared by 8 bases and J by 7 bases, with 4 bases of the junction left unmatched. This CDR3 spans 11 amino acids. The germline V gene encodes CDR1 SNHLY and CDR2 FYNNEI. CDR3 DNA sequence: TGTGCCAGCGGCAGGGGGACTGGCTACACCTTC. It translates to CASGRGTGYTF.

This chain joins TRBV19 and TRBJ1-1; D uncertain. The length of the CDR3 is 12 residues. CDR1 and CDR2 from the germline V gene are LNHDA and SQIVND (reference sequence). Between the trimmed V and J ends, which lost 8 bases and 4 bases, there was a span of 11 bases. The CDR3 DNA sequence: TGTGCCAGTGCCACTAGGAGCACTGAAGCTTTCTTT. The encoded protein is CASATRSTEAFF.

The table lists this clone with a few counts. The rearrangement joins TRBV5-6 to TRBJ2-1, with 8 bases that match TRBD1. CDR1 and CDR2 (germline): SGHDT, YYEEEE. This CDR3 comprises 15 residues. The V and J ends lost 3 bases and 7 bases, in that order; junction bases with no gene match: 9. The CDR3 coding sequence is TGTGCCAGCAGCTCAGGGGGCCTTACCCAGAATGAGCAGTTCTTC. This sequence encodes CASSSGGLTQNEQFF.